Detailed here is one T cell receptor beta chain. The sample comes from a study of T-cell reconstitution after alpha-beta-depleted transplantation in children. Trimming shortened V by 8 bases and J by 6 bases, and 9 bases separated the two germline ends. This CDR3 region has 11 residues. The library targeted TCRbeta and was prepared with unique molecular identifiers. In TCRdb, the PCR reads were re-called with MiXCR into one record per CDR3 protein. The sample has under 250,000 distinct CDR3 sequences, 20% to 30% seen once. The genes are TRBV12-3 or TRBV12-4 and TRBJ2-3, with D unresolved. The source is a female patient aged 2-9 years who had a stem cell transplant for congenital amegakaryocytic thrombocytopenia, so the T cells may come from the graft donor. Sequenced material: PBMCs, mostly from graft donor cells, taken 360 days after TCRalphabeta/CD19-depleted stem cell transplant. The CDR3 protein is CASQRGDTQYF. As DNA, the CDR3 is TGTGCCAGCCAGCGTGGGGATACGCAGTATTTT.